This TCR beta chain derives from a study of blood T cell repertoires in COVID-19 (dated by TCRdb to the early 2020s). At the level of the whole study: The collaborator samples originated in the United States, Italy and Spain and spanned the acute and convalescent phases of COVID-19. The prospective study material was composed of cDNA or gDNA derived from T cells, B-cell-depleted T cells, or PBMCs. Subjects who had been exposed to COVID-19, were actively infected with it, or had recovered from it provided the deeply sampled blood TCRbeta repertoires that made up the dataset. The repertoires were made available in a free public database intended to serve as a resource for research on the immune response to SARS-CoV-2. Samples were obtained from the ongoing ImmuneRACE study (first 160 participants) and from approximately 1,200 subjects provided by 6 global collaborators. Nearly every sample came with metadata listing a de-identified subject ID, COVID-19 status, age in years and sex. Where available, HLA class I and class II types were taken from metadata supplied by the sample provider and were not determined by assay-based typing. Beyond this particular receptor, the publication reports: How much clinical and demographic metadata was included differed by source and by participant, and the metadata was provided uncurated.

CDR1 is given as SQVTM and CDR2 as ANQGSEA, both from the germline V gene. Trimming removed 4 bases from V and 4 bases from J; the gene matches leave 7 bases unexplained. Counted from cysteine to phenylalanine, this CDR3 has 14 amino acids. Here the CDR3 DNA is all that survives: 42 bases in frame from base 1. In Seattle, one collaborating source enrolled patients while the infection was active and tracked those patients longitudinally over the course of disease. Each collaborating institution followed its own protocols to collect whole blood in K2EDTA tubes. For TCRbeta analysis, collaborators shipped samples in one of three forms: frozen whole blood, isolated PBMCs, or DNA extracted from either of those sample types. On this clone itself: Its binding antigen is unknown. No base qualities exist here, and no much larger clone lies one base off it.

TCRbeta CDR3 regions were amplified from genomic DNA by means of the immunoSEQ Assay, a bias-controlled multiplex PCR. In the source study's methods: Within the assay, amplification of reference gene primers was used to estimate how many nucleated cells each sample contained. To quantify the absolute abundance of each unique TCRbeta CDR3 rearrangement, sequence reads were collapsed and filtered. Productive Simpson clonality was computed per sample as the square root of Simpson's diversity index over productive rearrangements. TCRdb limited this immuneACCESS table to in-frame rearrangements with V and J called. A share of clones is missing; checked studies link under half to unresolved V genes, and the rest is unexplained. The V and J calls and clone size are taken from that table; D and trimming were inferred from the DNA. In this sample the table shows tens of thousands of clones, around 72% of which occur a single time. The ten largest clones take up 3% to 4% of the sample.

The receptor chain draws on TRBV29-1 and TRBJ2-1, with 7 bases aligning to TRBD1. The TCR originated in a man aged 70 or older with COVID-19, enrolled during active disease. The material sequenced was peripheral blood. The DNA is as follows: TGCAGCGTTGCCGAGGGGACAGTTTACAATGAGCAGTTCTTC. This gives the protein CSVAEGTVYNEQFF.